The 27 T cell receptor beta chains presented below share a single source sample, sequenced in a study of monozygotic twins with inflammatory bowel disease. TCRdb processed the 5' RACE reads again and assigns one entry to each CDR3 protein, with no DNA. The sample table includes 300,000 to 450,000 distinct CDR3 sequences. Source material: blood. These receptors were taken from a human donor with ulcerative colitis or Crohn's disease, or a healthy co-twin of an affected twin (not recorded which).

This chain joins TRBV20-1 and TRBJ1-2. The CDR3 runs to 11 residues. Per germline, CDR1 DFQATT and CDR2 SNEGSKA (reference sequence). CDR3 sequence: CSASRDYGYTF.

The genes are TRBV7-9 and TRBJ1-3. The CDR3 totals 14 residues. CDR1 and CDR2 from the germline V gene are SEHNR and FQNEAQ (reference sequence). The CDR3 is CASSLRGSGNTIYF.

V gene TRBV29-1 combines with J gene TRBJ1-1; TCRdb's D call, TRBD1, is unchecked because there is no DNA. CDR1 SQVTM and CDR2 ANQGSEA come from the germline V gene. This CDR3 has 12 amino acids. The CDR3 sequence is CSVVPGQGDAFF.

The rearrangement joins TRBV29-1 to TRBJ1-2. Germline V lookup: CDR1 SQVTM, CDR2 ANQGSEA. The CDR3 covers 11 residues. CDR3 sequence reads: CSVGDIYGYTF.

The J gene is TRBJ1-1, the V gene TRBV7-2; TCRdb lists TRBD1, though no DNA is available to test this call. Germline lookup yields CDR1 SGHTA and CDR2 FQGNSA. The CDR3 has 14 amino acids. The CDR3: CASSLTQRGTEAFF.

The chain uses TRBV5-1 and TRBJ2-2; TCRdb picks TRBD2, but there is no DNA to check that call. The CDR3 is 14 residues long. CDR1 is SGHRS, CDR2 YFSETQ, per germline. The CDR3: CAERIEPSTGELFF.

The chain links TRBV7-9 to TRBJ2-1. CDR3 length: 14 residues. Germline values: CDR1 SEHNR, CDR2 FQNEAQ (reference sequence). The CDR3 sequence: CASSLTLNRNEQFF.

The J gene is TRBJ1-4, the V gene TRBV5-1. Germline V gene data show CDR1 as SGHRS and CDR2 as YFSETQ. The CDR3 runs 16 residues. CDR3 loop: CASRKLIERVNEKLFF.

The V and J genes are TRBV20-1 and TRBJ1-6. CDR1 and CDR2 from the germline V gene are DFQATT and SNEGSKA (reference sequence). This CDR3 spans 18 amino acids. The CDR3 here is CSARVNPDQRMFNSPLHF.

The chain couples TRBV7-2 to TRBJ2-1; the TCRdb D gene call, TRBD2, has no DNA to confirm it. CDR1 is SGHTA, CDR2 FQGNSA, per germline. The CDR3 covers 16 residues. CDR3 in amino acids: CASILGWQGGRNEQFF.

The chain carries TRBV7-2 and TRBJ1-2. This CDR3 has 14 residues. Germline CDR1 is SGHTA and CDR2 is FQGNSA. The CDR3 loop is CASSSTGLTYGYTF.

This rearrangement joins TRBV4-1 to TRBJ1-2; TCRdb gives TRBD1 as the D gene, but with no DNA this cannot be confirmed. Germline assignment: CDR1 MGHRA and CDR2 YSYEKL. This CDR3 comprises 15 residues. The CDR3: CASSQVVGGNYGYTF.

This sequence joins TRBV5-4 and TRBJ1-2; with no DNA, the TCRdb D assignment of TRBD1 cannot be verified. CDR1 and CDR2 (germline): SGHNT, YYREEE (reference sequence). The CDR3 covers 14 residues. The CDR3 protein is CASSFVGGGYGYTF.

The rearrangement joins TRBV4-3 to TRBJ2-1; TCRdb lists TRBD2, though no DNA is available to test this call. This CDR3 spans 19 amino acids. Germline CDR1 reads LGHNA; CDR2 reads YSLEER. CDR3 protein: CASSQEGIARAVPYNEQFF.

V is TRBV5-6 and J is TRBJ2-3; the D gene TCRdb calls, TRBD2, cannot be checked with no DNA. The CDR3 runs 18 residues. Germline loops: CDR1 SGHDT, CDR2 YYEEEE. CDR3 protein: CASSLGLGGGPGTDTQYF.

The V call is TRBV28, the J call TRBJ2-7; TCRdb picks TRBD1, but there is no DNA to check that call. The CDR3 extends over 16 amino acids. Germline CDR1 and CDR2: MDHEN and SYDVKM. CDR3 in amino acids: CASRTQQGKGSYEQYF. Looking up the rest from reference TRBV28 and TRBJ2-7 gives the full variable domain: DVKVTQSSRYLVKRTGEKVFLECVQDMDHENMFWYRQDPGLGLRLIYFSYDVKMKEKGDIPEGYSVSREKKERFSLILESASTNQTSMYLCASRTQQGKGSYEQYFGPGTRLTVT.

The gene calls are TRBV5-1 and TRBJ1-2; TCRdb returns TRBD1, unconfirmable since there is no DNA. The CDR3 is 15 amino acids. The germline V gene has CDR1 SGHRS and CDR2 YFSETQ. The CDR3 is CASSAGQALNYGYTF.

This sequence joins TRBV6-1 and TRBJ1-1; TCRdb designates TRBD1, a call that cannot be tested without DNA. Germline CDR1 is MNHNS and CDR2 is SASEGT. This CDR3 region has 14 residues. The CDR3: CASSLSGRGSGAFF.

V gene TRBV5-1 combines with J gene TRBJ1-2; TCRdb outputs TRBD1, but without DNA this stays unchecked. This CDR3 spans 14 amino acids. Germline CDR1 reads SGHRS; CDR2 reads YFSETQ. This CDR3 is CASSREPGAYGYTF.

V is TRBV20-1 and J is TRBJ1-5; without DNA, the TCRdb call of TRBD1 cannot be checked. CDR3 length: 15 residues. The germline CDR1 and CDR2 sequences are DFQATT and SNEGSKA (reference sequence). This CDR3 reads CSARATGSGNQPQHF.

This chain connects TRBV20-1 to TRBJ2-3; TCRdb gives TRBD1 as the D gene, but with no DNA this cannot be confirmed. The CDR3 runs to 13 residues. Germline CDR1 and CDR2: DFQATT and SNEGSKA (reference sequence). CDR3: CSAHWGIADTQYF.

This rearrangement joins TRBV12-3 or TRBV12-4 to TRBJ1-2; the D gene TCRdb calls, TRBD1, cannot be checked with no DNA. The CDR3 sequence is 14 residues long. CDR3 in amino acids: CASSLWTGGYGYTF.

The chain links TRBV5-1 to TRBJ2-2; TCRdb picks TRBD1, but there is no DNA to check that call. This CDR3 has 15 amino acids. Germline loops: CDR1 SGHRS, CDR2 YFSETQ. The CDR3 spells CASSRGTGRTGELFF.

The chain is built from TRBV11-1 and TRBJ1-5; TCRdb selects TRBD1, and the lack of DNA leaves this call unchecked. CDR3 size: 18 residues. From germline, CDR1 is SGHAT and CDR2 FQDESV (reference sequence). The CDR3 spells CASSLTGTGGLSNQPQHF. Based on the CDR3 plus reference TRBV11-1 and TRBJ1-5, the full variable domain is EAEVAQSPRYKITEKSQAVAFWCDPISGHATLYWYRQILGQGPELLVQFQDESVVDDSQLPKDRFSAERLKGVDSTLKIQPAELGDSAMYLCASSLTGTGGLSNQPQHFGDGTRLSIL.

This sequence joins TRBV14 and TRBJ1-2; the D call of TRBD1 rests on TCRdb alone, since no DNA is present to check it. This CDR3 spans 15 amino acids. Germline V gene sequence: CDR1 SGHDN, CDR2 FVKESK. The CDR3 sequence: CASSHFQGWRYGYTF.

The CDR3 sequence: CSAPGDTEAFF. The V and J genes are TRBV20-1 and TRBJ1-1. The germline V gene has CDR1 DFQATT and CDR2 SNEGSKA (reference sequence). The CDR3 has 11 residues.

The chain recombines TRBV7-2 with TRBJ2-1. The CDR3 consists of 13 residues. Looked up from germline, CDR1 is SGHTA and CDR2 is FQGNSA. The chain's CDR3 is CASSLVSLNEQFF.